The rows below give T cell receptor beta chains drawn from one sample of a study of graft-versus-host responses after intestinal transplantation. The protocol was immunoSEQ multiplex PCR, while the TCRdb copy is restricted to in-frame clones and leaves out a portion. The sample lists approximately 10,000 clones; roughly nine tenths were seen once. Sequencing was performed on PBMCs, taken 105 days after intestinal transplantation. Receptors originate from a human patient who received an intestinal transplant, so some T cells may come from the graft donor. CDR3s include the opening cysteine and the closing phenylalanine or tryptophan. Fields, in order: D gene, V gene, J gene, clone size, CDR3 protein, CDR3 DNA. The D gene is left open where the match is weak. Size values are once, few and many counts, or a class for expanded clones, and some rows have none.

d_gene: -
v_gene: TRBV19
j_gene: TRBJ2-4
abundance: -
CDR3aa: CASSIDGVLAKNIQYF
CDR3nt: TGTGCCAGTAGTATCGACGGAGTTTTAGCCAAAAACATTCAGTACTTC

d_gene: TRBD2
v_gene: TRBV7-3
j_gene: TRBJ2-1
abundance: -
CDR3aa: CASSSGGSLYNEQFF
CDR3nt: TGTGCCAGCAGCTCCGGGGGGTCCCTCTACAATGAGCAGTTCTTC

d_gene: -
v_gene: TRBV2
j_gene: TRBJ1-2
abundance: -
CDR3aa: CASQYQKWTVQLISADGYTF
CDR3nt: TGTGCCAGCCAATACCAGAAATGGACCGTTCAACTAATAAGCGCCGATGGCTACACCTTC

d_gene: TRBD1
v_gene: TRBV4-1
j_gene: TRBJ2-5
abundance: once
CDR3aa: CASSPSILRTGGRETQYF
CDR3nt: TGCGCCAGCAGCCCATCTATCTTAAGGACAGGGGGCAGAGAGACCCAGTACTTC

d_gene: TRBD2
v_gene: TRBV6-1
j_gene: TRBJ2-3
abundance: -
CDR3aa: CASSQREGGTDTQYF
CDR3nt: TGTGCCAGCAGTCAGCGGGAGGGAGGCACAGATACGCAGTATTTT

d_gene: TRBD1
v_gene: TRBV18
j_gene: TRBJ2-7
abundance: -
CDR3aa: CASSPITGDYEQYF
CDR3nt: TGTGCCAGCTCACCAATTACAGGGGACTACGAGCAGTACTTC

d_gene: -
v_gene: TRBV13
j_gene: TRBJ2-6
abundance: -
CDR3aa: CASSSPIQGANVLTF
CDR3nt: TGTGCCAGCAGCTCACCGATCCAGGGCGCCAACGTCCTGACTTTC

d_gene: -
v_gene: TRBV19
j_gene: TRBJ2-1
abundance: -
CDR3aa: CASSTPATRYNEQFF
CDR3nt: TGTGCCAGTAGTACCCCCGCGACTAGGTACAATGAGCAGTTCTTC

d_gene: -
v_gene: TRBV7-1
j_gene: TRBJ1-2
abundance: few
CDR3aa: CASTPSYGTANGYTF
CDR3nt: TGTGCCAGCACCCCATCCTACGGGACGGCAAATGGCTACACCTTC

d_gene: -
v_gene: TRBV2
j_gene: TRBJ2-7
abundance: few
CDR3aa: CASRQGLGDYEQYF
CDR3nt: TGTGCCAGCAGACAGGGCCTTGGGGACTACGAGCAGTACTTC

d_gene: TRBD2
v_gene: TRBV6-1
j_gene: TRBJ2-7
abundance: -
CDR3aa: CASSEGEGLPYEQYF
CDR3nt: TGTGCCAGCAGTGAAGGGGAGGGACTACCCTACGAGCAGTACTTC

d_gene: -
v_gene: TRBV1
j_gene: TRBJ1-1
abundance: -
CDR3aa: CTSSRQNTEAFF
CDR3nt: TGCACCAGCAGCCGACAGAACACTGAAGCTTTCTTT

d_gene: -
v_gene: TRBV27
j_gene: TRBJ1-1
abundance: -
CDR3aa: CASSTRFERNTEAFF
CDR3nt: TGTGCCAGCAGTACCCGGTTTGAGCGGAACACTGAAGCTTTCTTT

d_gene: TRBD2
v_gene: TRBV25-1
j_gene: TRBJ2-7
abundance: -
CDR3aa: CASSEDIGLAASYEQYF
CDR3nt: TGTGCCAGCAGTGAAGATATCGGACTAGCGGCCTCCTACGAGCAGTACTTC

d_gene: -
v_gene: TRBV5-1
j_gene: TRBJ2-2
abundance: few
CDR3aa: CASGGTGELFF
CDR3nt: TGCGCCAGCGGGGGGACCGGGGAGCTGTTTTTT

d_gene: TRBD2
v_gene: TRBV2
j_gene: TRBJ2-5
abundance: -
CDR3aa: CASSDSGGIRQETQYF
CDR3nt: TGTGCCAGCAGTGATAGCGGGGGGATAAGACAAGAGACCCAGTACTTC

d_gene: -
v_gene: TRBV28
j_gene: TRBJ2-5
abundance: -
CDR3aa: CASSLTGTQETQYF
CDR3nt: TGTGCCAGCAGTCTAACAGGGACCCAAGAGACCCAGTACTTC

d_gene: -
v_gene: TRBV7-3
j_gene: TRBJ1-3
abundance: -
CDR3aa: CASSLEPGGPGNTIYF
CDR3nt: TGTGCCAGCAGCTTAGAGCCGGGGGGACCTGGAAACACCATATATTTT

d_gene: -
v_gene: TRBV27
j_gene: TRBJ1-1
abundance: -
CDR3aa: CASSLYAGLGETEAFF
CDR3nt: TGTGCCAGCAGTCTCTACGCGGGACTGGGGGAGACTGAAGCTTTCTTT

d_gene: TRBD1
v_gene: TRBV5-5
j_gene: TRBJ2-7
abundance: once
CDR3aa: CASSWTGPYEQYF
CDR3nt: TGTGCCAGCAGCTGGACAGGGCCCTACGAGCAGTACTTC

d_gene: -
v_gene: TRBV28
j_gene: TRBJ2-7
abundance: -
CDR3aa: CASSLEVGFLAGRGYEQYF
CDR3nt: TGTGCCAGCAGCCTTGAGGTCGGGTTCTTGGCGGGACGGGGCTACGAGCAGTACTTC

d_gene: TRBD2
v_gene: TRBV4-1
j_gene: TRBJ2-7
abundance: few
CDR3aa: CASSQDRFMDGRAYEQYF
CDR3nt: TGCGCCAGCAGCCAAGACCGATTTATGGACGGGAGGGCCTACGAGCAGTACTTC

d_gene: TRBD2
v_gene: TRBV27
j_gene: TRBJ2-2
abundance: -
CDR3aa: CASTLGGGGRTGELFF
CDR3nt: TGTGCCAGCACCCTCGGGGGGGGTGGGCGGACCGGGGAGCTGTTTTTT

d_gene: -
v_gene: TRBV18
j_gene: TRBJ1-4
abundance: -
CDR3aa: CASSPGREKLFF
CDR3nt: TGTGCCAGCTCACCAGGACGGGAAAAACTGTTTTTT

d_gene: -
v_gene: TRBV11-3
j_gene: TRBJ1-3
abundance: -
CDR3aa: CASSSGNGNTIYF
CDR3nt: TGTGCCAGCAGCTCAGGGAACGGAAACACCATATATTTT

d_gene: TRBD2
v_gene: TRBV7-6
j_gene: TRBJ2-1
abundance: -
CDR3aa: CASSPEVPEAGVRYNEQFF
CDR3nt: TGTGCCAGCAGCCCCGAGGTCCCGGAGGCGGGAGTAAGGTACAATGAGCAGTTCTTC

d_gene: -
v_gene: TRBV7-9
j_gene: TRBJ2-3
abundance: -
CDR3aa: CASSFAADTQYF
CDR3nt: TGTGCCAGCAGCTTCGCAGCAGATACGCAGTATTTT

d_gene: TRBD1
v_gene: TRBV27
j_gene: TRBJ1-1
abundance: -
CDR3aa: CASSLSGTAWTEAFF
CDR3nt: TGTGCCAGCAGTTTATCCGGGACAGCGTGGACTGAAGCCTTCTTT

d_gene: TRBD2
v_gene: TRBV11-2
j_gene: TRBJ2-7
abundance: -
CDR3aa: CASQGLAGGGYEQYF
CDR3nt: TGTGCCAGTCAGGGACTAGCGGGAGGCGGGTACGAGCAGTACTTC

d_gene: -
v_gene: TRBV21-1
j_gene: TRBJ2-3
abundance: -
CDR3aa: CASSKEGGGTDTQYF
CDR3nt: TGTGCCAGCAGCAAAGAAGGAGGGGGCACAGATACGCAGTATTTT

d_gene: TRBD1
v_gene: TRBV29-1
j_gene: TRBJ2-5
abundance: once
CDR3aa: CSARQGRRETQYF
CDR3nt: TGCAGCGCACGACAGGGAAGGCGAGAGACCCAGTACTTC

d_gene: TRBD1
v_gene: TRBV6-5
j_gene: TRBJ2-5
abundance: -
CDR3aa: CASSPRTGGAETQYF
CDR3nt: TGTGCCAGCAGTCCTAGGACAGGGGGCGCAGAGACCCAGTACTTC

d_gene: TRBD1
v_gene: TRBV4-1
j_gene: TRBJ1-1
abundance: -
CDR3aa: CASYRGDEAFF
CDR3nt: TGCGCCAGCTACAGGGGGGATGAAGCTTTCTTT

d_gene: TRBD1
v_gene: TRBV2
j_gene: TRBJ2-7
abundance: -
CDR3aa: CASSRTGDEQYF
CDR3nt: TGTGCCAGCAGTCGGACAGGGGATGAGCAGTACTTC

d_gene: -
v_gene: TRBV6-6
j_gene: TRBJ1-2
abundance: -
CDR3aa: CASSWGNYGYTF
CDR3nt: TGTGCCAGCAGTTGGGGCAACTATGGCTACACCTTC

d_gene: -
v_gene: TRBV18
j_gene: TRBJ2-7
abundance: -
CDR3aa: CASSRTASYEQYF
CDR3nt: TGTGCCAGCTCCCGGACAGCCTCATACGAGCAGTACTTC

d_gene: TRBD1
v_gene: TRBV4-1
j_gene: TRBJ2-7
abundance: -
CDR3aa: CASSHDQGAEQYF
CDR3nt: TGCGCCAGCAGCCACGATCAGGGGGCCGAGCAGTACTTC

d_gene: -
v_gene: TRBV21-1
j_gene: TRBJ2-3
abundance: -
CDR3aa: CASSKWADTQYF
CDR3nt: TGTGCCAGCAGCAAATGGGCAGATACGCAGTATTTT

d_gene: TRBD2
v_gene: TRBV28
j_gene: TRBJ2-1
abundance: -
CDR3aa: CASSLDPSQLAGVYNEQFF
CDR3nt: TGTGCCAGCAGTTTAGACCCCTCCCAGCTAGCGGGGGTCTACAATGAGCAGTTCTTC

d_gene: TRBD2
v_gene: TRBV10-3
j_gene: TRBJ2-7
abundance: -
CDR3aa: CAISEGGVLASEQYF
CDR3nt: TGTGCCATCAGTGAGGGGGGGGTCCTAGCTAGCGAGCAGTACTTC

d_gene: -
v_gene: TRBV27
j_gene: TRBJ1-2
abundance: -
CDR3aa: CASSLLGGAYTF
CDR3nt: TGTGCCAGCAGTTTATTGGGGGGTGCCTACACCTTC